These 21 T cell receptor beta chains were sequenced from one sample in a study of response to subunit inactivated influenza vaccine. A single record per CDR3 protein comes from TCRdb applying MiXCR to the RT-PCR reads. The repertoire holds around 650,000 distinct CDR3 sequences, approximately 14% seen once, with around a tenth in the top ten. This material consisted of PBMCs from blood, taken about 12 days after vaccination. The receptors were sampled from a man aged 50 to 59 who received an inactivated influenza vaccine.

The chain combines TRBV7-6 with TRBJ2-7; TRBD1 matches at 8 bases. Germline CDR1 SGHVS, CDR2 FNYEAQ. V shed 5 bases and J 1 base; nucleotides not matched to a gene: 7. CDR3 length equals 15 residues. The CDR3, as DNA: TGTGCCAGCAGCCCTACAGGGGGTTTATCCTACGAGCAGTACTTC. As protein: CASSPTGGLSYEQYF.

The chain couples TRBV20-1 to TRBJ2-1; 10 bases map to TRBD2. V trimming: 2 bases; J trimming: 3 bases; junction bases outside the gene matches: 7. The germline V gene has CDR1 DFQATT and CDR2 SNEGSKA (reference sequence). The CDR3 totals 16 residues. This chain's CDR3 is CSARPPSGGLYNEQFF. CDR3 nucleotide sequence: TGCAGTGCTAGACCTCCTAGCGGGGGCCTCTACAATGAGCAGTTCTTC.

There are a few counts of this clonotype. The V call is TRBV12-3 or TRBV12-4, the J call TRBJ1-4, with D tentatively TRBD1 (5 bases). CDR3 length: 14 amino acids. Trimming pared 5 bases from V and 4 bases from J, leaving 11 bases between. CDR3 nucleotide sequence: TGTGCCAGCAGTACGGACAACGTTAATGAAAAACTGTTTTTT. Protein: CASSTDNVNEKLFF.

The CDR3: CASSRGTENIQYF. For the CDR3, the DNA is TGTGCCAGCAGCAGGGGGACAGAAAACATTCAGTACTTC. The V and J genes are TRBV9 and TRBJ2-4; 7 nucleotides agree with TRBD1. Germline V gene sequence: CDR1 SGDLS, CDR2 YYNGEE. The CDR3 length is 13 residues. The V segment lost 4 bases and the J segment 5 bases; nucleotides outside the gene matches: 3.

This clonotype has just a few counts. The chain employs TRBV12-3 or TRBV12-4 and TRBJ2-3, with 12 bases matching TRBD2. The CDR3 is made up of 17 amino acids. The trim removed 3 bases at V and 0 bases at J, leaving 4 bases unmatched. In DNA, the CDR3 is TGTGCCAGCAGTTTGTATGGACTAGCGGGGAGCACAGATACGCAGTATTTT. Amino acids: CASSLYGLAGSTDTQYF.

This rearrangement joins TRBV4-3 to TRBJ1-1, with TRBD1 as a possible D gene (5 bases). Trimming removed 0 bases from V and 1 base from J, with 15 bases in between. Germline V CDR1 and CDR2: LGHNA, YSLEER. CDR3 length equals 17 residues. The CDR3 nucleotides read TGCGCCAGCAGCCAAGACCTCCCGGGACGGAAGAACACTGAAGCTTTCTTT. This encodes CASSQDLPGRKNTEAFF.

This clonotype has a handful of counts. This chain links TRBV29-1 with TRBJ1-2; possibly TRBD1 for D (5 bases). Germline CDR1 SQVTM, CDR2 ANQGSEA. This CDR3 contains 12 residues. V lost 1 base to trimming and J lost 4 bases, with 7 bases between them. CDR3 in DNA: TGCAGCGTTGAAGCGGGGCGCTATGGCTACACCTTC. It encodes CSVEAGRYGYTF.

The chain carries TRBV15 and TRBJ2-7, with TRBD1 identical over 10 bases. The V and J ends lost 1 base and 5 bases, in that order; junction bases with no gene match: 2. This CDR3 region has 14 residues. Germline V gives CDR1 LNHNV, CDR2 YYDKDF (reference sequence). The CDR3 sequence: CATSRVGTGDEQYF. CDR3 bases: TGTGCCACCAGCAGAGTAGGGACAGGGGACGAGCAGTACTTC. Using reference TRBV15 and TRBJ2-7 for the parts outside the CDR3, the full variable domain is DAMVIQNPRYQVTQFGKPVTLSCSQTLNHNVMYWYQQKSSQAPKLLFHYYDKDFNNEADTPDNFQSRRPNTSFCFLDIRSPGLGDTAMYLCATSRVGTGDEQYFGPGTRLTVT.

The chain uses TRBV12-3 or TRBV12-4 and TRBJ2-2; D gene uncertain. Trimming removed 3 bases at V and 4 bases at J, with 12 bases between. The CDR3 is 15 amino acids. The CDR3 here is CASSLGRVFTGELFF. The CDR3 DNA sequence: TGTGCCAGCAGTTTGGGTCGCGTTTTCACCGGGGAGCTGTTTTTT.

This clonotype turned up a few times. For the CDR3, the DNA is TGTGCCAGCAGTGAATGGGATAGCGGGGGGGCCTACGAGCAGTACTTC. This translates into CASSEWDSGGAYEQYF. The V call is TRBV2, the J call TRBJ2-7; TRBD2 matches 11 bases. Trimming cost V 2 bases and J 2 bases; bases outside gene matches: 5. Germline V gene data show CDR1 as SNHLY and CDR2 as FYNNEI. The CDR3 length is 16 residues.

This clonotype was seen only a few times. The chain uses TRBV28 and TRBJ1-2, with 10 bases matching TRBD1. J gave up 6 bases and V 4 bases, and 2 bases lay outside the gene matches. The CDR3 covers 13 residues. From germline, CDR1 is MDHEN and CDR2 SYDVKM. The CDR3 reads CASSYGTGDGYTF. The CDR3 DNA follows: TGTGCCAGCAGTTATGGGACAGGGGATGGCTACACCTTC.

This clonotype was counted between two and nine times. This chain uses TRBV7-2 with TRBJ2-5; D may be TRBD1 or TRBD2 (5 bases each). There are 12 residues in the CDR3. V lost 5 bases to trimming and J lost 7 bases, with 11 bases between them. Germline values: CDR1 SGHTA, CDR2 FQGNSA. CDR3 residues: CASSPVRGTQYF. CDR3 nucleotides: TGTGCCAGCAGCCCCGTGAGGGGGACCCAGTACTTC.

A few counts support this clonotype. The chain carries TRBV12-3 or TRBV12-4 and TRBJ2-2; TRBD2 aligns across 15 bases. V lost 4 bases and J lost 1; bases outside the gene matches: 10. The CDR3 has 20 residues. The CDR3 nucleotides read TGTGCCAGCAGTTCGACAGTCTGGACTAGCGGGAGGGTGAACACCGGGGAGCTGTTTTTT. Amino acid sequence: CASSSTVWTSGRVNTGELFF.

The V gene is TRBV15, the J gene TRBJ2-1; D is unclear. V shed 0 bases and J shed 10 bases, with 16 bases lying between them. Germline CDR1 LNHNV, CDR2 YYDKDF (reference sequence). CDR3 length: 15 residues. The CDR3 loop is CATSRDTPSSREQFF. The CDR3 DNA is TGTGCCACCAGCAGAGATACCCCGAGTAGCAGGGAGCAGTTCTTC.

This clonotype has just a few counts. The CDR3 nucleotides read TGTGCCAGCTCGGCGGGGGGATACAATGAGCAGTTCTTC. This translates into CASSAGGYNEQFF. The chain employs TRBV11-2 and TRBJ2-1; 8 nucleotides line up with TRBD2. The V and J ends lost 8 bases and 4 bases, in that order; junction bases with no gene match: 4. The length of the CDR3 is 13 residues. Germline V CDR1 and CDR2: SGHAT, FQNNGV.

This clonotype turned up a few times. Written as DNA, the CDR3 is TGTGCCAGCTTCCTGGCGGGCACAGATACGCAGTATTTT. As protein: CASFLAGTDTQYF. The V gene is TRBV7-8, the J gene TRBJ2-3; D remains unclear. Germline lookup yields CDR1 SGHVS and CDR2 FQNEAQ. Between the trimmed V and J ends, which lost 8 bases and 1 base, there was a span of 10 bases. CDR3 length: 13 amino acids.

This clonotype came up many times. The J gene is TRBJ1-2, the V gene TRBV6-2 or TRBV6-3; the D is unclear. This CDR3 has 14 amino acids. Germline V gene sequence: CDR1 MNHEY, CDR2 SVGEGT. V shed 4 bases and J shed 7 bases, with 16 bases lying between them. The CDR3 sequence: CASSSAGTRSGYTF. CDR3 in DNA: TGTGCCAGCAGTTCGGCCGGAACAAGAAGTGGCTACACCTTC.

This clonotype was recorded a few times. This rearrangement joins TRBV7-9 to TRBJ2-2; TRBD2 matches 10 bases. There are 16 residues in the CDR3. Germline lookup yields CDR1 SEHNR and CDR2 FQNEAQ (reference sequence). With 5 bases clipped from V and 4 bases from J, the junction kept 7 bases outside the gene matches. Here the CDR3 reads CASSKLAGGGTGELFF. For the CDR3, the DNA is TGTGCCAGCAGCAAATTAGCGGGAGGTGGCACCGGGGAGCTGTTTTTT.

The chain combines TRBV7-6 with TRBJ1-6; D remains unclear. The V end lost 5 bases, the J end lost 10 bases, and 9 bases lay between the germline ends. Looked up from germline, CDR1 is SGHVS and CDR2 is FNYEAQ. The CDR3 is 12 residues long. The CDR3 DNA is TGTGCCAGCAGCCCGGCAGAGTCACCCCTCCACTTT. Residues: CASSPAESPLHF.

The chain recombines TRBV7-2 with TRBJ1-5; tentative D call: TRBD1 (6 bases). This CDR3 region has 14 residues. Germline V gene sequence: CDR1 SGHTA, CDR2 FQGNSA. V was trimmed by 5 bases and J by 7 bases, leaving 15 bases between them. CDR3 sequence reads: CASSATGSLQPQHF. CDR3 coding DNA: TGTGCCAGCAGCGCTACAGGGAGTTTGCAGCCCCAGCATTTT.

V and J are TRBV20-1 and TRBJ2-7; TRBD1 or TRBD2 may be the D gene (6 bases each). Trimming took 7 bases from V and 3 from J, leaving 19 bases between them. Germline V CDR1 and CDR2: DFQATT, SNEGSKA (reference sequence). The CDR3 is made up of 14 amino acids. CDR3 coding DNA: TGCAGTGTTAAACCGGGGGCCACCCACTACGAGCAGTACTTC. Translating gives CSVKPGATHYEQYF.